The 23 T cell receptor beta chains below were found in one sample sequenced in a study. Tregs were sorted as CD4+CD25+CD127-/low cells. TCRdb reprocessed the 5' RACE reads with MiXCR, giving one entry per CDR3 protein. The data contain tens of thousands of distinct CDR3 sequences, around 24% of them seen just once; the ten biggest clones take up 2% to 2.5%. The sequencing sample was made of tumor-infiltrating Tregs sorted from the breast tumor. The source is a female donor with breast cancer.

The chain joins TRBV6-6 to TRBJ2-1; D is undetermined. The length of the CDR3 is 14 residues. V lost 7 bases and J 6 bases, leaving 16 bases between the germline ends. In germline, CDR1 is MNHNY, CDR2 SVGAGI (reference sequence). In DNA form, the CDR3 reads TGTGCCAGCACCCCCCAGACGACCACCAATGAGCAGTTCTTC. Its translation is CASTPQTTTNEQFF.

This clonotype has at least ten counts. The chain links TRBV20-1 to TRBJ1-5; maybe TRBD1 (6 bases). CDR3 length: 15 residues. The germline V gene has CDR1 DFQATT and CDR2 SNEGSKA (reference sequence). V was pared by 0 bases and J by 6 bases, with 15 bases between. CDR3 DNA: TGCAGTGCTAGAGATCATCAGGGGTCAGGTCAGCCCCAGCATTTT. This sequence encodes CSARDHQGSGQPQHF.

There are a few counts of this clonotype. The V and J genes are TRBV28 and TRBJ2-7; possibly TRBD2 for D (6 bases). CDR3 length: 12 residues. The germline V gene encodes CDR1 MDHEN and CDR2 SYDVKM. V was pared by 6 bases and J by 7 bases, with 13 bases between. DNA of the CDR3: TGTGCCAGCAGCCGGCCCGGGAGTGAGCAGTACTTC. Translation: CASSRPGSEQYF.

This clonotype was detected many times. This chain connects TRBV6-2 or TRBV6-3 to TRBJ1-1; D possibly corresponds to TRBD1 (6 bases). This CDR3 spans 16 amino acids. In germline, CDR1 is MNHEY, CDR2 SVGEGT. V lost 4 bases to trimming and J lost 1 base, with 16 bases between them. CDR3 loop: CASSSKNRVGNTEAFF. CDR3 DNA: TGTGCCAGCAGTTCAAAAAACAGGGTAGGGAACACTGAAGCTTTCTTT.

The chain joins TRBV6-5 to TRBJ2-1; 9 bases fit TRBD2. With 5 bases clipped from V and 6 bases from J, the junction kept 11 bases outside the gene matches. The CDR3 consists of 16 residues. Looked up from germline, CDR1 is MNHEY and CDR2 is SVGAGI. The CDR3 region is CASSSPRAGGGNEQFF. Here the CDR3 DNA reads TGTGCCAGCAGTAGCCCCCGAGCGGGAGGAGGCAATGAGCAGTTCTTC.

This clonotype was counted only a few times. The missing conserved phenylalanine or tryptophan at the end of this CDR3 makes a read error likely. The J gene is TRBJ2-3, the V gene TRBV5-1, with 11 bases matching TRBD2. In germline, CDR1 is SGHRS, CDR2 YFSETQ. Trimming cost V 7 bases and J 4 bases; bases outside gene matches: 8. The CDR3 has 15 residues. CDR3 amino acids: CASRPTSGGADTQYL. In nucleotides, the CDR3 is TGCGCCAGCCGACCTACTAGCGGGGGTGCAGATACGCAGTATCTT.

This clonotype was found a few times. The CDR3 coding sequence is TGTGCCACCTCCCCGGGCTCTGGAAACACCATATATTTT. This gives the protein CATSPGSGNTIYF. The genes are TRBV3-1 and TRBJ1-3; D not resolved. Trimming took 10 bases from V and 0 from J, leaving 10 bases between them. The length of the CDR3 is 13 residues. In germline, CDR1 is LGHDT, CDR2 YNNKEL (reference sequence).

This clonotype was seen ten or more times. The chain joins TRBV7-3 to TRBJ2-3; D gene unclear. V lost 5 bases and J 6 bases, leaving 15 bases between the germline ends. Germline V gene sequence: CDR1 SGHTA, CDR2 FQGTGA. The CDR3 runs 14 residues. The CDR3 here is CASSPVTASDTQYF. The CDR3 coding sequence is TGTGCCAGCAGCCCTGTTACAGCGTCGGATACGCAGTATTTT.

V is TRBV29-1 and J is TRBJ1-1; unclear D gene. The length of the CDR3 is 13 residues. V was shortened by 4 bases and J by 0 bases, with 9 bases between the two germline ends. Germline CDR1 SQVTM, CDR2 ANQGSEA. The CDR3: CSVGKRMNTEAFF. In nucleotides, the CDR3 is TGCAGCGTTGGCAAGAGGATGAACACTGAAGCTTTCTTT.

This CDR3 is CSARPQGNTEAFF. The CDR3 nucleotides read TGCAGTGCTAGACCACAGGGGAACACTGAAGCTTTCTTT. The chain links TRBV20-1 to TRBJ1-1; D is possibly TRBD1 (6 bases). V shed 2 bases and J shed 1 base, with 8 bases lying between them. CDR3 length equals 13 residues. The germline gives CDR1 DFQATT, CDR2 SNEGSKA (reference sequence).

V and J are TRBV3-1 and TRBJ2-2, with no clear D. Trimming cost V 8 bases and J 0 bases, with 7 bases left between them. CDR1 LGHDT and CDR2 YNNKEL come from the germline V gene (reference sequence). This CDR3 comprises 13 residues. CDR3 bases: TGTGCCAGCTTGGAATCGAACACCGGGGAGCTGTTTTTT. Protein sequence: CASLESNTGELFF.

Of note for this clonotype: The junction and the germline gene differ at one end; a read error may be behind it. In DNA form, the CDR3 reads TGTGCCAGCAACCAAGGCCAGGACAGGCTGTTGGGAAACACTGAAGCTTTCTTT. It encodes CASNQGQDRLLGNTEAFF. This rearrangement joins TRBV4-2 to TRBJ1-1; 7 positions agree with TRBD1. The CDR3 has 18 amino acids. Looked up from germline, CDR1 is LGHNA and CDR2 is YNFKEQ.

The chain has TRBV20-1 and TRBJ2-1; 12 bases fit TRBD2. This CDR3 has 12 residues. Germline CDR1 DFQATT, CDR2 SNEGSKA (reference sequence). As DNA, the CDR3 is TGCAGAGCGACTAGCGGGAGTGGCGAGCAGTTCTTC. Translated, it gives CRATSGSGEQFF.

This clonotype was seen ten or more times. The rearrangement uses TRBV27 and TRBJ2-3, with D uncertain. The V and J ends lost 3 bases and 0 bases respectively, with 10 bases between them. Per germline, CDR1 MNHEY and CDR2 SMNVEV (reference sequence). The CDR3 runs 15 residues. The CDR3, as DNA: TGTGCCAGCAGTTTCGGTCGGTCTAGCACAGATACGCAGTATTTT. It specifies CASSFGRSSTDTQYF.

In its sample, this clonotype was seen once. As DNA, the CDR3 is TGTGCCAGCAGCTCGCAGGTCTTTAACACTGAAGCTTTCTTT. It specifies CASSSQVFNTEAFF. This sequence joins TRBV11-2 and TRBJ1-1; D gene unclear. Looked up from germline, CDR1 is SGHAT and CDR2 is FQNNGV. This CDR3 has 14 amino acids. Trimming stripped 4 bases from V and 2 bases from J, with 11 bases between.

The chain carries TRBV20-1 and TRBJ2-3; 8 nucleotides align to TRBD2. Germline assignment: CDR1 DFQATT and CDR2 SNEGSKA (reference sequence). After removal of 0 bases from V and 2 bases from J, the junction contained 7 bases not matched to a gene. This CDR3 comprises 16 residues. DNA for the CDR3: TGCAGTGCTAGAGATAGAGTAGCGGGATACACAGATACGCAGTATTTT. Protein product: CSARDRVAGYTDTQYF.

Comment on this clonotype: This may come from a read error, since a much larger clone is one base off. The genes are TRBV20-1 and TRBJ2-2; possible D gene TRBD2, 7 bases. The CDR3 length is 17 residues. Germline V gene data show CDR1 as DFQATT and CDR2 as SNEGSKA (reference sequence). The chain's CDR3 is CSAPGLTGGGNTGELLF. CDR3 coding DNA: TGCAGTGCTCCAGGATTAACGGGGGGCGGGAACACCGGGGAGCTGCTTTTT.

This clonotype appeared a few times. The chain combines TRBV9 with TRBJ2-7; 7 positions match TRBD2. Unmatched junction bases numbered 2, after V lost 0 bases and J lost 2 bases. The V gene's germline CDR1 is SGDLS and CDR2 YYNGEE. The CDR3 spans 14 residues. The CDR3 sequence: CASSVGRGAYEQYF. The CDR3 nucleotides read TGTGCCAGCAGCGTAGGCCGGGGGGCCTACGAGCAGTACTTC.

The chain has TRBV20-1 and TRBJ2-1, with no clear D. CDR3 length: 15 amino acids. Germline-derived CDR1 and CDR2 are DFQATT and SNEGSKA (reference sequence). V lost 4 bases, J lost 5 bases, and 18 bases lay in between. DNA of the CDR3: TGCAGTGCTACAGACTTTGGACCCGAGAACAATGAGCAGTTCTTC. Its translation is CSATDFGPENNEQFF.

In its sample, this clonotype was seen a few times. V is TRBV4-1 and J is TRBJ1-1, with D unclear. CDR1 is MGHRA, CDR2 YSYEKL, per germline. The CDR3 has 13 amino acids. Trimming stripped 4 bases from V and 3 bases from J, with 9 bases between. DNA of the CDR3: TGCGCCAGCAGCCTAGGGAGATACACTGAAGCTTTCTTT. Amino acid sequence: CASSLGRYTEAFF.

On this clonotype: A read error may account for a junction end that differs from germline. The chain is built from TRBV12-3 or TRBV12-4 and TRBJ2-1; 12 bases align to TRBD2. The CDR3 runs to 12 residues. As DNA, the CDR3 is TGTGCCAGCAGTACCCGGACTAGCGGGACTCGATTC. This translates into CASSTRTSGTRF.

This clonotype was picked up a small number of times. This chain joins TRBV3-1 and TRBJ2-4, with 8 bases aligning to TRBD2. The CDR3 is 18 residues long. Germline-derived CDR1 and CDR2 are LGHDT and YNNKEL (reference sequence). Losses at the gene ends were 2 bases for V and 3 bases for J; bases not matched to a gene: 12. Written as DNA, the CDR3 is TGTGCCAGCAGCCAAAAAGCGGGAGTAGGTCTCGGCAAAAACATTCAGTACTTC. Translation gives CASSQKAGVGLGKNIQYF.

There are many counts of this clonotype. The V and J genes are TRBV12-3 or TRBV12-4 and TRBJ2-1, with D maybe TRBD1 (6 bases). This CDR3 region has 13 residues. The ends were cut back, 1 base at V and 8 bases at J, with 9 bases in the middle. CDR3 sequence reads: CASSLVRGDEQFF. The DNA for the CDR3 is TGTGCCAGCAGTTTAGTCAGGGGCGATGAGCAGTTCTTC.